This paragraph covers one T cell receptor (beta chain) sequence. Its antigen remains unknown. The sample originates from a study of shared clonotypes between healthy human individuals. Study-wide points: Few donors limited the genetic and exposure-history diversity represented.

In the original workflow: Because ImmunoSEQ provided only junction sequences with no quality scores, the filtering differed. Method: immunoSEQ multiplex PCR; TCRdb's copy keeps in-frame clones and lacks some. V and J calls and clone size are those listed in that table; D and trimming were worked out from the DNA. The sample carries roughly 2,000,000 clones, approximately 95% recorded once. CD45RO-negative cells were positively selected for CCR7, leaving out terminally differentiated effector memory CD45RA+ cells. This receptor was identified in a man younger than 35 in good health. The sample comprised naive CD8+ T cells sorted from blood.

CDR3 amino acids: CASSQDPGGYNQPQHF. CDR3 DNA: TGCGCCAGCAGCCAAGATCCGGGGGGATACAATCAGCCCCAGCATTTT. The rearrangement joins TRBV4-3 to TRBJ1-5, with a tentative D call TRBD1 (5 bases). V was cut by 0 bases and J by 3 bases, with 12 bases left in between. Germline V gives CDR1 LGHNA, CDR2 YSLEER. CDR3 length: 16 amino acids.